What follows is one T cell receptor beta chain and its context. The data are from a study of blood T cell repertoires in COVID-19. Study-level background: From T cells, B-cell-depleted T cells, or PBMCs came the material, which was cDNA or gDNA.

In the original processing: Amplification from reference gene primers served as the basis for estimated nucleated cell counts. Repertoires were generated with immunoSEQ multiplex PCR, while TCRdb's copy carries only in-frame clones and drops some. For V, J and clone size, that table is used; D and trimming come from the DNA. The table has 200,000 to 250,000 clones, around 86% seen once. Germline trimming cut 0 bases from V and 2 bases from J; bases unmatched to any gene: 6. Germline CDR1 reads SGDLS; CDR2 reads YYNGEE. The CDR3 has 17 amino acids. The sample was peripheral blood. The receptor comes from a man in his sixties with acute or convalescent COVID-19. V usage is TRBV9 and J usage is TRBJ2-3; TRBD2 matches 10 bases. The CDR3 DNA follows: TGTGCCAGCAGCGTAGTAGGACTAGCGGTTGTCACAGATACGCAGTATTTT. Translation: CASSVVGLAVVTDTQYF.